A selection of T cell receptor beta chains follows, all from one sample in a study of T-cell memory formation after mild COVID-19. TCRdb re-called the 5' RACE reads through MiXCR, storing one row per CDR3 protein. The profile shows roughly 500,000 distinct CDR3 sequences, roughly 20% of them singletons. Sequencing was done on a sample of PBMCs or a T cell subset sorted from them (not recorded which). The receptors come from an adult woman who had mild COVID-19 (a few samples of this study predate the infection). Cell type and time point are not known. Each CDR3 is given with its conserved first and last residue. The D gene is left open where the match is weak. Size is omitted from some rows. Given values are once, few, many or a class for expanded clones.

many | TRBJ1-4 | TRBV4-2 | TRBD1 | CASSQGQGQYEKLFF | TGTGCCAGCAGCCAAGGACAGGGGCAATATGAAAAACTGTTTTTT
few | TRBJ2-7 | TRBV29-1 | - | CSVDSDSYEQYF | TGCAGCGTTGATTCCGACTCCTACGAGCAGTACTTC
- | TRBJ2-3 | TRBV7-3 | - | CASSSHPTDTQYF | TGTGCCAGCAGCTCCCATCCAACAGATACGCAGTATTTT
- | TRBJ2-1 | TRBV5-1 | - | CASSNGRGHYNEQFF | TGCGCCAGCAGCAATGGCAGGGGTCATTACAATGAGCAGTTCTTC
- | TRBJ2-5 | TRBV6-5 | TRBD1 | CASSLPGATGRETQYF | TGTGCCAGCAGTCTCCCCGGAGCGACAGGGAGAGAGACCCAGTACTTC
few | TRBJ1-2 | TRBV4-2 | - | CASSQDPGEKNYGYTF | TGTGCCAGCAGCCAAGATCCCGGGGAAAAAAACTATGGCTACACCTTC
- | TRBJ2-1 | TRBV7-6 | - | CASSISSYNEQFF | TGTGCCAGCAGCATAAGCTCTTACAATGAGCAGTTCTTC
few | TRBJ2-1 | TRBV15 | TRBD2 | CATSRDPPLADYNEQFF | TGTGCCACCAGCAGAGATCCCCCCCTAGCGGACTACAATGAGCAGTTCTTC
- | TRBJ2-3 | TRBV7-9 | TRBD1 | CASSSTGMWDTDTQYF | TGTGCCAGCAGCTCGACAGGGATGTGGGACACAGATACGCAGTATTTT
- | TRBJ2-1 | TRBV7-9 | TRBD2 | CASSLDWTSGIGEQFF | TGTGCCAGCAGCTTAGATTGGACTAGCGGGATTGGGGAGCAGTTCTTC
few | TRBJ2-1 | TRBV6-6 | TRBD2 | CASSYSTQTSVYNEQFF | TGTGCCAGCAGTTACTCGACGCAGACTAGCGTCTACAATGAGCAGTTCTTC
few | TRBJ2-3 | TRBV20-1 | TRBD2 | CSARYSTGTSGSLGTQYF | TGCAGTGCTAGATACTCCACCGGGACTAGCGGGAGTCTAGGTACGCAGTATTTT
few | TRBJ2-3 | TRBV20-1 | TRBD2 | CSLEPSGGLLDTQYF | TGCTCGCTCGAGCCCAGCGGGGGGCTACTAGATACGCAGTATTTT
- | TRBJ1-1 | TRBV20-1 | - | CSARDRSVSYTEAFF | TGCAGTGCTAGAGATCGGTCAGTAAGTTACACTGAAGCTTTCTTT
few | TRBJ1-3 | TRBV7-6 | - | CASSPNQGYSGNTIYF | TGTGCCAGCAGCCCGAATCAGGGTTATTCTGGAAACACCATATATTTT
- | TRBJ2-7 | TRBV12-3/TRBV12-4 | - | CASSPSVGIYEQYF | TGTGCCAGCAGTCCCTCGGTGGGTATCTACGAGCAGTACTTC
few | TRBJ2-7 | TRBV6-5 | - | CASSYRRPTNREQYF | TGTGCCAGCAGTTACAGAAGGCCGACGAATCGAGAGCAGTACTTC
many | TRBJ2-2 | TRBV27 | - | CASSLNGGELFF | TGTGCCAGCAGTTTAAATGGCGGGGAGCTGTTTTTT
many | TRBJ2-3 | TRBV4-3 | TRBD2 | CASSPGLGSTDTQYF | TGCGCCAGCAGCCCCGGACTAGGAAGCACAGATACGCAGTATTTT
many | TRBJ2-7 | TRBV21-1 | - | CASSLNFCRDYEQYF | TGTGCCAGCAGCCTCAACTTTTGTCGGGACTACGAGCAGTACTTC